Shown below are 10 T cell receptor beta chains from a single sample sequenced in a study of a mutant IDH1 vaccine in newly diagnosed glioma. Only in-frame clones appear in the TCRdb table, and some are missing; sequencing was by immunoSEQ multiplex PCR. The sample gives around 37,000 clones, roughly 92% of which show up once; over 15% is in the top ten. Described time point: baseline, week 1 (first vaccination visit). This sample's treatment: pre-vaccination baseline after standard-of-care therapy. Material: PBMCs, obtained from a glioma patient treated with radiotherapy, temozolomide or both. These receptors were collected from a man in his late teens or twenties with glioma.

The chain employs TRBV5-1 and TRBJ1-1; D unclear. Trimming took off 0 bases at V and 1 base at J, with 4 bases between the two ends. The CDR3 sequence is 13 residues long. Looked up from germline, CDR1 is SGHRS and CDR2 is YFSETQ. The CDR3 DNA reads TGCGCCAGCAGCTTGGGGGGGAACACTGAAGCTTTCTTT. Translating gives CASSLGGNTEAFF.

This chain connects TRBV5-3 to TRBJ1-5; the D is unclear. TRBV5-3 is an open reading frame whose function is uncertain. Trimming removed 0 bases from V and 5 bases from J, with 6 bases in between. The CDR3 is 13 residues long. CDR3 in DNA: TGTGCCAGAAGCTTGGTTCCCGATCAGCCCCAGCATTTT. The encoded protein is CARSLVPDQPQHF.

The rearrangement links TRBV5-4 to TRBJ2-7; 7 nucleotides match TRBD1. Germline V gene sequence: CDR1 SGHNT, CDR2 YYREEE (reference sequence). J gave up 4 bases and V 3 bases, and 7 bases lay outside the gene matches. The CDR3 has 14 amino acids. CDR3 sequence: CASSSSGTAYEQYF. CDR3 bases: TGTGCCAGCAGCTCATCCGGGACAGCTTACGAGCAGTACTTC.

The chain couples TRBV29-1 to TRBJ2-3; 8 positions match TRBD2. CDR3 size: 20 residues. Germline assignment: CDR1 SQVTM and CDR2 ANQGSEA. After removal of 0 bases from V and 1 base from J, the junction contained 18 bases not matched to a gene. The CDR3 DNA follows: TGCAGCGTTGAAGAAAGAAGCGGGAGCATACCCGACAAGGGCACAGATACGCAGTATTTT. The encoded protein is CSVEERSGSIPDKGTDTQYF.

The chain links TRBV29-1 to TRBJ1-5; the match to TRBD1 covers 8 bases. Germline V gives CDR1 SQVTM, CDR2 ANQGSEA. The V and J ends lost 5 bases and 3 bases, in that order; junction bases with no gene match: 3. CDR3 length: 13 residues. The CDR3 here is CSVRTGNNQPQHF. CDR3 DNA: TGCAGCGTTCGGACAGGGAACAATCAGCCCCAGCATTTT.

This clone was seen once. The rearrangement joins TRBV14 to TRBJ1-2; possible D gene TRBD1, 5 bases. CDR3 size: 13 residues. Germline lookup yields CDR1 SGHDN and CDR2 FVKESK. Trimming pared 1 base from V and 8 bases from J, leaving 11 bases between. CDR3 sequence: CASSQVRGDGYTF. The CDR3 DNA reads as TGTGCCAGCAGCCAAGTTAGAGGGGACGGCTACACCTTC.

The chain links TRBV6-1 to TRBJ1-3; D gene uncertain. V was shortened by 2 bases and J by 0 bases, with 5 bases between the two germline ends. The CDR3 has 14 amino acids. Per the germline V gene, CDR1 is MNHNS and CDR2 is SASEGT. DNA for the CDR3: TGTGCCAGCAGTGAACTGTCCTCTGGAAACACCATATATTTT. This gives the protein CASSELSSGNTIYF.

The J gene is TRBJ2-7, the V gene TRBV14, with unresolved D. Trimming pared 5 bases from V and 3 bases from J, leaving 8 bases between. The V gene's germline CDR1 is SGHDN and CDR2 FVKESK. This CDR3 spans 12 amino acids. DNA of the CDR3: TGTGCCAGCAGCGGGCAGTACTACGAGCAGTACTTC. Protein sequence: CASSGQYYEQYF. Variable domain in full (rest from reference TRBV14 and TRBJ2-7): EAGVTQFPSHSVIEKGQTVTLRCDPISGHDNLYWYRRVMGKEIKFLLHFVKESKQDESGMPNNRFLAERTGGTYSTLKVQPAELEDSGVYFCASSGQYYEQYFGPGTRLTVT.

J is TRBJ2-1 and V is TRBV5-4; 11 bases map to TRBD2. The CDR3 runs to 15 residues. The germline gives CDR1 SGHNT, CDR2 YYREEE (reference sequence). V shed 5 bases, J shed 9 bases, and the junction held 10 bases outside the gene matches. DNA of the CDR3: TGTGCCAGCAGGTGGCTAGCGGGAGGTACGGGTGAGCAGTTCTTC. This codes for CASRWLAGGTGEQFF.

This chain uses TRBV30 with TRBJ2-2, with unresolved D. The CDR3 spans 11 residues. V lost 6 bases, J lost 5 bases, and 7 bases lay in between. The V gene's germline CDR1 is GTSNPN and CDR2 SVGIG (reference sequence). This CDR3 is CACLSTGELFF. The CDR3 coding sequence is TGTGCCTGCCTGTCGACCGGGGAGCTGTTTTTT. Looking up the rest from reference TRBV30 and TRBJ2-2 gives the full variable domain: SQTIHQWPATLVQPVGSPLSLECTVEGTSNPNLYWYRQAAGRGLQLLFYSVGIGQISSEVPQNLSASRPQDRQFILSSKKLLLSDSGFYLCACLSTGELFFGEGSRLTVL.